This is a list of T cell receptor beta chains from one sample in a study of T-cell memory formation after mild COVID-19. MiXCR, applied by TCRdb to the 5' RACE reads, yields one record per CDR3 protein. The repertoire holds around 390,000 distinct CDR3 sequences, with about 16% as singletons. The sequencing input was PBMCs or a T cell subset sorted from them (not recorded which). The receptors come from a man in his late teens or twenties who had mild COVID-19 (a few samples of this study predate the infection). Cell type and time point are not known. Both conserved end residues are part of each CDR3. Each record gives: CDR3 DNA, CDR3 protein, D gene, V gene, clone size, J gene. A D gene is named only where the DNA matches it firmly. The size field is filled for only some rows; it gives once, few, many or a size class.

DNA: TGTGCCAGCAGCGCGAGACCCGGCAGGCCAAATTCACCCCTCCACTTT; CDR3: CASSARPGRPNSPLHF; D: .; V: TRBV9; size: .; J: TRBJ1-6
DNA: TGTGCCAGCAGTGAATTGGACAGGGGGGCCACTGAAGCTTTCTTT; CDR3: CASSELDRGATEAFF; D: TRBD1; V: TRBV6-1; size: .; J: TRBJ1-1
DNA: TGTGCCAGCAGCCAAGGGGGTCTCGTTCCAGATACGCAGTATTTT; CDR3: CASSQGGLVPDTQYF; D: .; V: TRBV3-1; size: few; J: TRBJ2-3
DNA: TGTGCCAGCAGCTTAGAGCACAGGGCCTTATCCCTCCACTTT; CDR3: CASSLEHRALSLHF; D: .; V: TRBV7-9; size: .; J: TRBJ1-6
DNA: TGCAGTGCTGGGATTGATAATGAGCAGTTCTTC; CDR3: CSAGIDNEQFF; D: .; V: TRBV20-1; size: few; J: TRBJ2-1
DNA: TGCAGTGCTAGAGAACTGGGACAGGGGATTTATAGCAATCAGCCCCAGCATTTT; CDR3: CSARELGQGIYSNQPQHF; D: TRBD1; V: TRBV20-1; size: many; J: TRBJ1-5
DNA: TGCAGTGCTAGACGGGCCTCTTACTTTGAGGACATTCAGTACTTC; CDR3: CSARRASYFEDIQYF; D: .; V: TRBV20-1; size: .; J: TRBJ2-4
DNA: TGTGCCAGCAGCTTCAGGGGAGAGGCGGGGGAGCTGTTTTTT; CDR3: CASSFRGEAGELFF; D: .; V: TRBV7-6; size: many; J: TRBJ2-2
DNA: TGTGCCAGCAGCTTTGGGAGGGCGGGTTCACCCCTCCACTTT; CDR3: CASSFGRAGSPLHF; D: .; V: TRBV7-2; size: .; J: TRBJ1-6
DNA: TGTGCCAGCCGAAGACCCGACAGGAACTATGGCTACACCTTC; CDR3: CASRRPDRNYGYTF; D: .; V: TRBV6-2/TRBV6-3; size: .; J: TRBJ1-2
DNA: TGTGCTAGCAGCTTGGGCGGGGGGCCCACAGATACGCAGTATTTT; CDR3: CASSLGGGPTDTQYF; D: TRBD2; V: TRBV7-7; size: .; J: TRBJ2-3
DNA: TGTGCCAGCAGCCCCTTCGGGTTCTCCTCCTACAATGAGCAGTTCTTC; CDR3: CASSPFGFSSYNEQFF; D: .; V: TRBV14; size: few; J: TRBJ2-1
DNA: TGTGCCAGTAAAACAGTAGATCAGCCCCAGCATTTT; CDR3: CASKTVDQPQHF; D: .; V: TRBV19; size: .; J: TRBJ1-5
DNA: TGTGCCAGTAGAGGGAGGTCGGATTTAGAGACCCAGTACTTC; CDR3: CASRGRSDLETQYF; D: .; V: TRBV7-9; size: few; J: TRBJ2-5
DNA: TGTGCCAGCAGCTCCCCAGGCGGGGGGGTTGGGGCCCAGTACTTC; CDR3: CASSSPGGGVGAQYF; D: TRBD2; V: TRBV7-2; size: few; J: TRBJ2-5
DNA: TGTGCCAGCAGCCTAGGGGGCAGGGGAAACATTCAGTACTTC; CDR3: CASSLGGRGNIQYF; D: TRBD1; V: TRBV7-3; size: .; J: TRBJ2-4
DNA: TGTGCCAGCCCCCTCACAGGAAACTACGAGCAGTACTTC; CDR3: CASPLTGNYEQYF; D: .; V: TRBV27; size: .; J: TRBJ2-7
DNA: TGTGCCTGGAATCCCGGGACAGGGCATGGCTACACCTTC; CDR3: CAWNPGTGHGYTF; D: TRBD1; V: TRBV30; size: once; J: TRBJ1-2
DNA: TGTGCCAGCAGTTTAACGGCCCAACCGGAGACCCAGTACTTC; CDR3: CASSLTAQPETQYF; D: .; V: TRBV12-3/TRBV12-4; size: .; J: TRBJ2-5
DNA: TGTGCCAGCAGCAGGACTAGGGGGGGGATGGATACGCAGTATTTT; CDR3: CASSRTRGGMDTQYF; D: .; V: TRBV6-1; size: once; J: TRBJ2-3
DNA: TGTGCCAGCAGCTCTCCCGCGGAAGGAACTGAAGCTTTCTTT; CDR3: CASSSPAEGTEAFF; D: .; V: TRBV7-9; size: few; J: TRBJ1-1
DNA: TGTGCCAGAACCTTTGAGAGAGGGTCGGGCGGGAATAGCAATCAGCCCCAGCATTTT; CDR3: CARTFERGSGGNSNQPQHF; D: .; V: TRBV27; size: few; J: TRBJ1-5
DNA: TGTGCCAGCAGTGAAGCACGGGGCTTGAACACTGAAGCTTTCTTT; CDR3: CASSEARGLNTEAFF; D: .; V: TRBV2; size: few; J: TRBJ1-1
DNA: TGTGCCATCAGTGGGGGACAGTATAATTCACCCCTCCACTTT; CDR3: CAISGGQYNSPLHF; D: TRBD1; V: TRBV10-3; size: once; J: TRBJ1-6
DNA: TGCAGTGCTAGAGTGAGGGACAGACTATACACTGAAGCTTTCTTT; CDR3: CSARVRDRLYTEAFF; D: TRBD1; V: TRBV20-1; size: few; J: TRBJ1-1
DNA: TGCAGTGCTCTCCTTGGGGGCCTGACTAATGAAAAACTGTTTTTT; CDR3: CSALLGGLTNEKLFF; D: .; V: TRBV20-1; size: few; J: TRBJ1-4
DNA: TGCGCCAGCAGCCAGGGACCGGGTGGGACCCAGCATTTT; CDR3: CASSQGPGGTQHF; D: .; V: TRBV4-3; size: .; J: TRBJ1-5
DNA: TGTGCCAGCAGCCATTACAGGGGATACAATGAGCAGTTCTTC; CDR3: CASSHYRGYNEQFF; D: TRBD1; V: TRBV6-5; size: .; J: TRBJ2-1
DNA: TGTGCCAGCAGTCGGATGGGGGCCGAAGCTTTCTTT; CDR3: CASSRMGAEAFF; D: .; V: TRBV6-2/TRBV6-3; size: few; J: TRBJ1-1
DNA: TGTGCCAGCAGCTTGGAGGGGGCAGTCACCGGGGAGCTGTTTTTT; CDR3: CASSLEGAVTGELFF; D: TRBD1; V: TRBV5-6; size: many; J: TRBJ2-2
DNA: TGTGCCAGCAGCCCCCCGGGTCCCAAAATCACAGATACGCAGTATTTT; CDR3: CASSPPGPKITDTQYF; D: .; V: TRBV21-1; size: .; J: TRBJ2-3
DNA: TGTGCCAGCAGGTTCGGGCAGGGGTTTTCAGATACGCAGTATTTT; CDR3: CASRFGQGFSDTQYF; D: .; V: TRBV27; size: .; J: TRBJ2-3
DNA: TGCGCCAGCAGTCACCACAGGGAAAACACTGAAGCTTTCTTT; CDR3: CASSHHRENTEAFF; D: .; V: TRBV23-1; size: few; J: TRBJ1-1
DNA: TGTGCCAGCAGCCAAAGTCCCAGGGTTGGCGAGACCCAGTACTTC; CDR3: CASSQSPRVGETQYF; D: .; V: TRBV7-9; size: .; J: TRBJ2-5
DNA: TGTGCCACCAGTGATTTTGGACAGAGGACTAACTATGGCTACACCTTC; CDR3: CATSDFGQRTNYGYTF; D: .; V: TRBV24-1; size: .; J: TRBJ1-2
DNA: TGTGCCAGCAGTCAGGGAAACACCATATATTTT; CDR3: CASSQGNTIYF; D: .; V: TRBV12-3/TRBV12-4; size: .; J: TRBJ1-3
DNA: TGTGCCAGCATTTCGGGAGGGGGATACACTGAAGCTTTCTTT; CDR3: CASISGGGYTEAFF; D: .; V: TRBV27; size: few; J: TRBJ1-1
DNA: TGCGCCAGCAGATCCGATCGAGCGGGGAACGTGGCAGATACGCAGTATTTT; CDR3: CASRSDRAGNVADTQYF; D: TRBD2; V: TRBV5-1; size: .; J: TRBJ2-3
DNA: TGCGCCAGCAGCTTGGCGGTAGCGGGGGGCTATGAGCAGTTCTTC; CDR3: CASSLAVAGGYEQFF; D: TRBD2; V: TRBV5-1; size: .; J: TRBJ2-1
DNA: TGCGCCAGCAGCTTAGGCGGGCTAGCGGCGATCACAGATACGCAGTATTTT; CDR3: CASSLGGLAAITDTQYF; D: TRBD2; V: TRBV5-1; size: .; J: TRBJ2-3
DNA: TGTGCCAGCGGCTGGGGTTCGGGAAACACCATATATTTT; CDR3: CASGWGSGNTIYF; D: .; V: TRBV5-8; size: few; J: TRBJ1-3
DNA: TGTGCCAGCAGCTCACAGGGGTGGAGTGAAAAACTGTTTTTT; CDR3: CASSSQGWSEKLFF; D: TRBD1; V: TRBV5-4; size: few; J: TRBJ1-4
DNA: TGTGCCAGCAGCTTCCCGGGACAGGAGTTCATGAACACTGAAGCTTTCTTT; CDR3: CASSFPGQEFMNTEAFF; D: TRBD1; V: TRBV5-6; size: .; J: TRBJ1-1
DNA: TGTGCCAGCAGTTTTTGGGGTTCGGGGGGGCGAGGCACTGAAGCTTTCTTT; CDR3: CASSFWGSGGRGTEAFF; D: .; V: TRBV28; size: .; J: TRBJ1-1
DNA: TGCGCCAGCAGCCGTCAGGCCCGGGGGGGTGCCACAGATACGCAGTATTTT; CDR3: CASSRQARGGATDTQYF; D: TRBD2; V: TRBV4-3; size: few; J: TRBJ2-3
DNA: TGTGCCAGCAGCTTAATGAGGGGGAGCACAGATACGCAGTATTTT; CDR3: CASSLMRGSTDTQYF; D: .; V: TRBV7-2; size: few; J: TRBJ2-3
DNA: TGTGCCAGCAGCTTGCCTGATCCGGGCACAGATACGCAGTATTTT; CDR3: CASSLPDPGTDTQYF; D: .; V: TRBV5-5; size: .; J: TRBJ2-3
DNA: TGTGCCAGCAGTGATAACGAGGGACAGGTCAACAATGAGCAGTTCTTC; CDR3: CASSDNEGQVNNEQFF; D: TRBD1; V: TRBV25-1; size: .; J: TRBJ2-1
DNA: TGTGCCAGCAGCTTAGGGGTACTGGGGGCTGGGGCCAACGTCCTGACTTTC; CDR3: CASSLGVLGAGANVLTF; D: .; V: TRBV7-2; size: few; J: TRBJ2-6
DNA: TGCGCCAGCAGCTTGGCCCGGACAGGGATAGGGGATACGCAGTATTTT; CDR3: CASSLARTGIGDTQYF; D: TRBD1; V: TRBV5-1; size: few; J: TRBJ2-3
DNA: TGTGCCAGCAGCGTATTGGGGAACACCGGGGAGCTGTTTTTT; CDR3: CASSVLGNTGELFF; D: .; V: TRBV9; size: few; J: TRBJ2-2
DNA: TGTGCCAGCAGCTTAGTCAGGGCTTTGGGAGATACGCAGTATTTT; CDR3: CASSLVRALGDTQYF; D: .; V: TRBV11-2; size: few; J: TRBJ2-3
DNA: TGTGCCAGCAGTCAGGGGAATTCACCCCTCCACTTT; CDR3: CASSQGNSPLHF; D: .; V: TRBV14; size: .; J: TRBJ1-6
DNA: TGTGCCAGCAGCCCGGTGGGTACCGACGAGCAGTACTTC; CDR3: CASSPVGTDEQYF; D: .; V: TRBV5-4; size: .; J: TRBJ2-7
DNA: TGTGCCAGCAGGGGTCCAGGGTCCTACGAGCAGTACTTC; CDR3: CASRGPGSYEQYF; D: .; V: TRBV6-5; size: .; J: TRBJ2-7
DNA: TGTGCCAGCAGCTTAAGGCTGAGTTCTTTAGCTTTCTTT; CDR3: CASSLRLSSLAFF; D: .; V: TRBV11-2; size: .; J: TRBJ1-1
DNA: TGTGCCAGCAGCTATCGACAGGGTGGAAGGGCGAGTCAGCCCCAGCATTTT; CDR3: CASSYRQGGRASQPQHF; D: TRBD1; V: TRBV7-2; size: few; J: TRBJ1-5